The clone carrying this T cell receptor (beta chain) has more than one count but fewer than ten. What it binds is not known. These data originate in a study of T cells after yellow fever vaccination. Background on the study: For low cell numbers, libraries were made with SMART-Seq v4 Ultra Low Input.

Study-wide findings and caveats: A minor fraction of clonotypes spanned both CD4 and CD8 compartments.

V was cut by 6 bases and J by 4 bases, with 21 bases left in between. The CDR3 covers 15 residues. The germline V gene encodes CDR1 DFQATT and CDR2 SNEGSKA (reference sequence). TCR cDNA was made by 5'RACE template switching, adding a universal primer site and UMIs. TCRdb processed the 5' RACE reads anew with MiXCR; each CDR3 protein has one entry. Among about 220,000 distinct CDR3 sequences listed, roughly 6.2% were seen once. Sequenced material: CD4+ T cells sorted from PBMCs, taken on the day of the yellow fever booster vaccination. The chain has TRBV20-1 and TRBJ1-2; a weak D match, TRBD1 (6 bases). This sequence was found in a man aged 25-45 years who received the YFV17D yellow fever vaccine. The CDR3 here is CSASDTQGNPYGYTF. The CDR3 DNA sequence: TGCAGTGCCTCTGATACACAGGGAAACCCCTATGGCTACACCTTC.